The clone carrying this T cell receptor beta chain was observed at least ten times. As yet, its antigen is unknown. The sample originates from a study of Graves' ophthalmopathy and Graves' hyperthyroidism. Study in general: Peripheral blood samples were taken at initial diagnosis, before any treatment. The study's findings and limits: Blood was where most expanded thyroid clonotypes above 0.001 frequency also turned up.

Hyperthyroidism showing no ophthalmopathy within 18 months of follow-up was stable. Uncontrolled infections, pregnancy, lactation or other autoimmune diseases led to patient exclusion. As the template, RNA transcripts were used to amplify TCR beta CDR3 regions. First-round RT-PCR used HTBI primers; second-round multiplex PCR followed. Via MiXCR, TCRdb re-called the multiplex PCR reads, giving one row per CDR3 protein. This table has 600,000 to 650,000 distinct CDR3 sequences, 22% appearing once. The germline gives CDR1 MNHNS, CDR2 SASEGT. Trimming stripped 6 bases from V and 3 bases from J, with 11 bases between. The CDR3 covers 13 residues.

This sequence originates from a woman aged 18-29 years with stable Graves' hyperthyroidism. Some clones in this sample may be carry-over from other donors' samples. Material for sequencing was peripheral blood. The gene calls are TRBV6-1 and TRBJ1-1; no firm D call. CDR3 residues: CASSHEVHTEAFF. In DNA, the CDR3 is TGTGCCAGCAGCCACGAGGTTCACACTGAAGCTTTCTTT.